This T cell receptor beta chain was sequenced in a study of blood T cells in healthy people across ages. With a J-beta primer mix and a sample-barcoded 5' primer, a second PCR ran about 6 to 11 cycles. TCRdb passed the 5' RACE reads through MiXCR, listing each CDR3 protein once. The repertoire has about 640,000 distinct CDR3 sequences, around three fifths of them found once; the top ten carry over 35%. Remarks on this clonotype: Antigen: not known.

Germline V gene lookup returns CDR1 LGHDT and CDR2 YNNKEL (reference sequence). The CDR3 extends over 14 amino acids. Between the trimmed V and J ends, which lost 2 bases and 5 bases, there was a span of 12 bases. Whole-study results and caveats: Per million T cells, TCR beta diversity dropped about linearly as age rose. When set beside aged donors, long-lived donors presented more naive CD4+ cells and higher diversity.

The J gene is TRBJ2-5, the V gene TRBV3-1; the D gene is possibly TRBD2 (5 bases). The clonotype was recovered from a man between 60 and 75 years old in good health. The sequenced material came from blood. CDR3 bases: TGTGCCAGCAGCCAAACCCCGTCGGGGGAGACCCAGTACTTC. Its protein is CASSQTPSGETQYF.